This entry concerns a single T cell receptor (beta chain). Its specificity is unknown. The data derive from a study of blood T cells in healthy people across ages. General observations from the study: Investigators viewed diversity estimates from one million T cells as underestimates, the study reported.

Through a sample-barcoded 5' primer and a J-beta primer mix, a second PCR was run for roughly 6 to 11 cycles. A tag from a template-switch adaptor with 12 random nucleotides marked each cDNA molecule. TCRdb re-derived calls from the 5' RACE reads in MiXCR, one entry per CDR3 protein. The sample has more than 800,000 distinct CDR3 sequences, less than 35% seen once. Per the germline V gene, CDR1 is SGHTA and CDR2 is FQGNSA. The CDR3 loop spans 19 amino acids. V dropped 3 bases and J dropped 3; count of bases not matched to a gene: 13. What was sequenced was blood. This receptor was taken from a woman older than 75 in good health. The rearrangement joins TRBV7-2 to TRBJ2-4; TRBD2 matches at 11 bases. For the CDR3, the DNA is TGTGCCAGCAGCTTTGACCCCACTAGCGGGAGTGGGGTCAAAAACATTCAGTACTTC. Protein product: CASSFDPTSGSGVKNIQYF.